The sequence of this T cell receptor (beta chain) was determined in a study of human T cells and chemical hapten exposure. Study background: The patient population, which was mostly female, had alopecia areata, totalis or universalis.

Specified time point: patch test 2, 6 weeks after DPC sensitization. Treatment of the sample: therapeutic diphenylcyclopropenone sensitization with weekly scalp DPC. It was the library that attached unique molecular identifiers to individual cDNA molecules. TCRdb independently ran MiXCR on the RACE reads; one entry per CDR3 protein. The top ten clones hold roughly 1.4% of a sample with some 150,000 distinct CDR3 sequences, approximately 10% of them seen once. Sequenced here: whole blood, sampled in connection with sensitization to the hapten diphenylcyclopropenone (DPC). The receptor was derived from a woman in her forties or fifties with alopecia areata. Some clones in this sample may be carry-over from other donors' samples.

The CDR3 protein is CSVLTPRGNTANTGELFF. CDR3 in DNA: TGCAGCGTCCTAACCCCCCGCGGAAACACCGCGAACACCGGGGAGCTGTTTTTT. This chain joins TRBV29-1 and TRBJ2-2; D gene uncertain. Germline V CDR1 and CDR2: SQVTM, ANQGSEA. V shed 6 bases and J shed 0 bases, with 23 bases lying between them. This CDR3 has 18 amino acids.